Listed below are T cell receptor beta chains from one sample, sequenced in a study of blood T cell repertoires in COVID-19. Using immunoSEQ multiplex PCR, the repertoire was profiled, and TCRdb retains in-frame clones only, with some absent. The table has over 100,000 clones, roughly 82% seen once; the top ten hold under 5.5%. The sample was peripheral blood. These receptors came from a man in his fifties or sixties with acute or convalescent COVID-19. Both conserved end residues are part of each CDR3. Fields, in order: J gene, clone size, V gene, D gene, CDR3 protein, CDR3 DNA. The D gene is left open where the match is weak. Part of the rows lack a size; the others show once, few, many or a class for expanded clones.

J: TRBJ1-2
size: -
V: TRBV9
D: -
CDR3: CASSVGGFYGYTF
DNA: TGTGCCAGCAGCGTAGGAGGGTTCTATGGCTACACCTTC

J: TRBJ1-1
size: -
V: TRBV15
D: TRBD1
CDR3: CATSLGGAHTEAFF
DNA: TGTGCCACCAGCCTAGGGGGCGCGCACACTGAAGCTTTCTTT

J: TRBJ1-4
size: -
V: TRBV25-1
D: TRBD1
CDR3: CASSAPGTGNEKLFF
DNA: TGTGCCAGCAGTGCCCCCGGGACAGGAAATGAAAAACTGTTTTTT

J: TRBJ2-3
size: -
V: TRBV5-4
D: TRBD1
CDR3: CASSLGDRVGADTQYF
DNA: TGTGCCAGCAGCTTGGGTGACAGGGTAGGGGCAGATACGCAGTATTTT

J: TRBJ1-2
size: -
V: TRBV14
D: -
CDR3: CASSQQAGYGYTF
DNA: TGTGCCAGCAGCCAGCAGGCGGGCTATGGCTACACCTTC

J: TRBJ2-7
size: -
V: TRBV28
D: TRBD2
CDR3: CASSLRAGHYEQYF
DNA: TGTGCCAGCAGTTTACGAGCGGGGCACTACGAGCAGTACTTC

J: TRBJ2-1
size: -
V: TRBV5-1
D: TRBD2
CDR3: CASSLDLRGAREQFF
DNA: TGCGCCAGCAGCTTGGATTTGCGGGGGGCTCGTGAGCAGTTCTTC

J: TRBJ2-6
size: once
V: TRBV25-1
D: TRBD1
CDR3: CASSVEGGPGVLTF
DNA: TGTGCCAGCAGTGTCGAAGGGGGCCCTGGAGTCCTGACTTTC

J: TRBJ2-3
size: -
V: TRBV20-1
D: -
CDR3: CSASSQGRGDTQYF
DNA: TGCAGTGCTAGTAGTCAGGGGAGGGGAGATACGCAGTATTTT

J: TRBJ2-1
size: -
V: TRBV23-1
D: TRBD2
CDR3: CATNSSGGFCEQFF
DNA: TGCGCCACCAACTCTAGCGGGGGTTTTTGTGAGCAGTTCTTC

J: TRBJ1-5
size: -
V: TRBV21-1
D: -
CDR3: CASILYQGNTSNQPQHF
DNA: TGTGCCAGCATCCTCTATCAGGGGAATACTAGCAATCAGCCCCAGCATTTT

J: TRBJ1-4
size: -
V: TRBV9
D: -
CDR3: CASSVDSNEKLFF
DNA: TGTGCCAGCAGCGTGGACAGTAATGAAAAACTGTTTTTT

J: TRBJ2-3
size: -
V: TRBV7-8
D: TRBD2
CDR3: CASSLLTSGFTDTQYF
DNA: TGTGCCAGCAGCTTGCTGACTAGCGGGTTCACAGATACGCAGTATTTT

J: TRBJ1-6
size: -
V: TRBV7-9
D: -
CDR3: CASSPPRFGSPLHF
DNA: TGTGCCAGCAGCCCCCCTAGGTTTGGATCACCCCTCCACTTT

J: TRBJ1-6
size: -
V: TRBV19
D: TRBD1
CDR3: CASSLGQPRSPLHF
DNA: TGTGCCAGTAGCCTGGGACAGCCGAGGTCACCCCTCCACTTT

J: TRBJ1-5
size: -
V: TRBV18
D: TRBD1
CDR3: CASSSGGQNNQPQHF
DNA: TGTGCCAGCTCGTCCGGGGGACAGAACAATCAGCCCCAGCATTTT

J: TRBJ2-6
size: -
V: TRBV5-8
D: -
CDR3: CASSTGQFSSGANVLTF
DNA: TGTGCCAGCAGCACCGGACAGTTCAGCTCTGGGGCCAACGTCCTGACTTTC

J: TRBJ1-1
size: -
V: TRBV7-9
D: TRBD1
CDR3: CASSLGAGGYTEAFF
DNA: TGTGCCAGCAGCTTAGGTGCAGGGGGTTACACTGAAGCTTTCTTT

J: TRBJ2-3
size: -
V: TRBV9
D: -
CDR3: CASSVSGGYTDTQYF
DNA: TGTGCCAGCAGCGTATCAGGAGGCTACACAGATACGCAGTATTTT

J: TRBJ2-3
size: -
V: TRBV6-4
D: TRBD2
CDR3: CASSLLAGGQDTQYF
DNA: TGTGCCAGCAGTCTCCTAGCGGGAGGGCAGGATACGCAGTATTTT

J: TRBJ2-3
size: -
V: TRBV15
D: TRBD2
CDR3: CATSRDPGLAGGAFLRDTQYF
DNA: TGTGCCACCAGCAGAGATCCCGGACTAGCGGGGGGGGCCTTTCTCCGGGATACGCAGTATTTT

J: TRBJ1-2
size: -
V: TRBV18
D: -
CDR3: CASSPTGVYGYTF
DNA: TGTGCCAGCTCACCCACAGGCGTCTATGGCTACACCTTC

J: TRBJ2-1
size: -
V: TRBV13
D: TRBD2
CDR3: CASSATSEGLWEQFF
DNA: TGTGCCAGCAGCGCCACTAGCGAAGGCCTCTGGGAGCAGTTCTTC

J: TRBJ2-7
size: -
V: TRBV28
D: -
CDR3: CASSLPGYYEQYF
DNA: TGTGCCAGCAGCCTACCGGGGTACTACGAGCAGTACTTC

J: TRBJ2-7
size: -
V: TRBV5-6
D: -
CDR3: CASSLEGAAYEQYF
DNA: TGTGCCAGCAGCTTGGAAGGAGCAGCCTACGAGCAGTACTTC

J: TRBJ2-5
size: -
V: TRBV5-4
D: TRBD1
CDR3: CASSSRDSTGTQYF
DNA: TGTGCCAGCAGCTCCCGGGACAGCACGGGGACCCAGTACTTC

J: TRBJ2-7
size: -
V: TRBV27
D: TRBD1
CDR3: CASSLHRGGSYEQYF
DNA: TGTGCCAGCAGTTTACACAGGGGCGGCTCCTACGAGCAGTACTTC

J: TRBJ2-3
size: -
V: TRBV5-1
D: -
CDR3: CASSLTGQNTDTQYF
DNA: TGCGCCAGCAGCTTGACGGGACAAAACACAGATACGCAGTATTTT

J: TRBJ1-6
size: -
V: TRBV12-3/TRBV12-4
D: -
CDR3: CASSLRNSPLHF
DNA: TGTGCCAGCAGTTTGCGAAATTCACCCCTCCACTTT

J: TRBJ2-5
size: -
V: TRBV29-1
D: -
CDR3: CSVDGQTIQETQYF
DNA: TGCAGCGTTGATGGGCAGACCATCCAAGAGACCCAGTACTTC

J: TRBJ1-5
size: -
V: TRBV18
D: TRBD1
CDR3: CASSLGQGSNQPQHF
DNA: TGTGCCAGCTCACTAGGACAGGGGAGCAATCAGCCCCAGCATTTT

J: TRBJ2-1
size: -
V: TRBV7-2
D: -
CDR3: CASSLFVNNEQFF
DNA: TGTGCCAGCAGCTTATTTGTCAACAATGAGCAGTTCTTC

J: TRBJ2-3
size: -
V: TRBV10-2
D: TRBD1
CDR3: CASIKDRGLNTQYF
DNA: TGCGCCAGCATTAAGGACAGGGGGCTGAATACGCAGTATTTT

J: TRBJ2-7
size: once
V: TRBV9
D: -
CDR3: CASTAGVSYEQYF
DNA: TGTGCCAGCACTGCCGGGGTCTCCTACGAGCAGTACTTC

J: TRBJ2-7
size: once
V: TRBV10-3
D: -
CDR3: CAISESGYEQYF
DNA: TGTGCCATCAGTGAGTCCGGGTACGAGCAGTACTTC

J: TRBJ2-7
size: -
V: TRBV18
D: TRBD1
CDR3: CASSYTGAEQYF
DNA: TGTGCCAGCTCTTACACAGGGGCCGAGCAGTACTTC

J: TRBJ1-6
size: -
V: TRBV3-1/TRBV3-2
D: TRBD1
CDR3: CASSQGGQGWHSPLHF
DNA: TGTGCCAGCAGCCAAGGGGGACAGGGCTGGCATTCACCCCTCCACTTT

J: TRBJ1-5
size: -
V: TRBV19
D: -
CDR3: CASRSRGGSQPQHF
DNA: TGTGCCAGTAGATCCAGGGGTGGGAGTCAGCCCCAGCATTTT

J: TRBJ2-1
size: -
V: TRBV7-4
D: -
CDR3: CASSLPSMPVLRPSSYNEQFF
DNA: TGTGCCAGCAGCTTACCATCCATGCCCGTCTTACGACCTAGCTCCTACAATGAGCAGTTCTTC

J: TRBJ1-6
size: few
V: TRBV12-3/TRBV12-4
D: -
CDR3: CASSPTVSPLHF
DNA: TGTGCCAGCAGCCCTACGGTTTCACCCCTCCACTTT